This T cell receptor (beta chain) originates from a study of CXCR3-negative and CXCR3-positive naive CD8 T cells. UMI-labeled TRB cDNA libraries were prepared by 5' RACE. TCRdb reprocessed the 5' RACE reads and keeps a single row for each CDR3 protein, giving no DNA. Its listing shows 55,000 to 65,000 distinct CDR3 sequences. At about 310,000 cells each, triplicate sorts were carried out for each CD8+ T cell subset. To note about this clonotype: Its target is unknown.

Broader study findings: Much lower diversity was found in memory CD8+ cells, while both naive subsets had comparably high diversity. CXCR3-expressing naive cells carried TRB CDR3s more hydrophobic than those of CXCR3-negative naive cells. CXCR3-negative and CXCR3-positive naive cells shared comparable TRBV-TRBJ usage, but memory cells did not.

This receptor was obtained from a human donor in good health. Some clones in this sample may be carry-over from other donors' samples. Material: naive CXCR3- CD8+ T cells from blood. Subset given: CD45RO-CCR7+CD27+CD95- naive CD8+ T cells lacking CXCR3 (TNR3-).

CDR3 loop: CASRRGYEQYF. The chain has TRBV27 and TRBJ2-7; TCRdb gives TRBD1 as the D gene, but with no DNA this cannot be confirmed. The V gene's germline CDR1 is MNHEY and CDR2 SMNVEV (reference sequence). This CDR3 contains 11 residues.